A single sample is the source of the 21 T cell receptor beta chains below, sequenced in a study of blood T cell repertoires in COVID-19. Produced via immunoSEQ multiplex PCR; TCRdb's table is partial and in-frame only. The sample lists roughly 23,000 clones; around 90% were seen once. Material for sequencing was peripheral blood. The source is a woman older than 75 with active COVID-19.

V gene TRBV3-1 (or the pseudogene TRBV3-2) combines with J gene TRBJ1-2; TRBD1 aligns across 9 bases. The germline gives CDR1 LGHDT, CDR2 YNNKEL (reference sequence). The CDR3 length is 14 residues. The J segment lost 4 bases and the V segment lost 4 bases, leaving 4 bases of the junction unmatched. CDR3 loop: CASSLGQGSYGYTF. The CDR3 bases are TGTGCCAGCAGCCTCGGACAGGGGAGCTATGGCTACACCTTC.

This chain links TRBV6-5 with TRBJ2-7, with D perhaps TRBD1 (6 bases). This CDR3 is 15 amino acids long. CDR1 and CDR2 from the germline V gene are MNHEY and SVGAGI. Trimming cost V 2 bases and J 0 bases, with 11 bases left between them. The CDR3 nucleotides are TGTGCCAGCAGTTACGAACAGGGTCGCTCCTACGAGCAGTACTTC. Translating gives CASSYEQGRSYEQYF.

The V and J genes are TRBV4-3 and TRBJ1-2, with 9 bases matching TRBD1. This CDR3 has 17 amino acids. Trimming cost V 0 bases and J 8 bases; bases outside gene matches: 13. Germline lookup yields CDR1 LGHNA and CDR2 YSLEER. The CDR3 protein is CASSQDLVTGGLEGYTF. CDR3 nucleotides: TGCGCCAGCAGCCAAGATCTGGTGACAGGGGGTTTAGAGGGCTACACCTTC.

The chain carries TRBV13 and TRBJ1-2; 11 bases match TRBD1. This CDR3 has 14 amino acids. Germline-derived CDR1 and CDR2 are PRHDT and FYEKMQ (reference sequence). With 5 bases clipped from V and 8 bases from J, the junction kept 7 bases outside the gene matches. The CDR3 coding sequence is TGTGCCAGCAGCCTTCATGGGACAGGGGGAGGCTACACCTTC. Residues: CASSLHGTGGGYTF. Full variable domain (missing parts from reference TRBV13 and TRBJ1-2): AAGVIQSPRHLIKEKRETATLKCYPIPRHDTVYWYQQGPGQDPQFLISFYEKMQSDKGSIPDRFSAQQFSDYHSELNMSSLELGDSALYFCASSLHGTGGGYTFGSGTRLTVV.

V is TRBV7-2 and J is TRBJ1-2; the match to TRBD1 covers 11 bases. CDR1 and CDR2 (germline): SGHTA, FQGNSA. CDR3 length: 16 amino acids. The trim removed 5 bases at V and 3 bases at J, leaving 8 bases unmatched. The CDR3 DNA sequence: TGTGCCAGCAGCGGACAGGGGGCTGGGGTTCACTATGGCTACACCTTC. Its protein product is CASSGQGAGVHYGYTF. Drawing the rest from reference TRBV7-2 and TRBJ1-2, the complete variable domain is GAGVSQSPSNKVTEKGKDVELRCDPISGHTALYWYRQSLGQGLEFLIYFQGNSAPDKSGLPSDRFSAERTGGSVSTLTIQRTQQEDSAVYLCASSGQGAGVHYGYTFGSGTRLTVV.

This clone was detected only once. The chain couples TRBV5-1 to TRBJ2-3; TRBD2 matches 9 bases. CDR3 length equals 16 residues. V shed 2 bases and J 0 bases; nucleotides not matched to a gene: 4. Germline lookup yields CDR1 SGHRS and CDR2 YFSETQ. The CDR3 here is CASSLIAGDSTDTQYF. In DNA form, the CDR3 reads TGCGCCAGCAGCTTAATAGCGGGGGATAGCACAGATACGCAGTATTTT.

The V gene is TRBV9, the J gene TRBJ2-1, with 10 bases that match TRBD2. Germline trimming cut 4 bases from V and 4 bases from J; bases unmatched to any gene: 5. This CDR3 has 15 residues. CDR1 is SGDLS, CDR2 YYNGEE, per germline. The CDR3 is CASSLLAGAYNEQFF. DNA for the CDR3: TGTGCCAGCAGCCTGCTAGCGGGGGCATACAATGAGCAGTTCTTC.

This chain's CDR3 is CASSLWLPGTGVDEQYF. Written as DNA, the CDR3 is TGTGCCAGCAGCTTATGGCTCCCCGGGACAGGAGTCGACGAGCAGTACTTC. V and J are TRBV7-2 and TRBJ2-7; the match to TRBD1 covers 8 bases. This CDR3 comprises 17 residues. Losses at the gene ends were 2 bases for V and 5 bases for J; bases not matched to a gene: 14. Germline CDR1 and CDR2: SGHTA and FQGNSA.

The chain employs TRBV4-2 and TRBJ1-5; no definite D call. The CDR3 length is 14 residues. The germline V gene encodes CDR1 LGHNA and CDR2 YNFKEQ. The V end was cut by 1 base, the J end by 4 bases, with 8 bases between. Here the CDR3 reads CASSQVTENQPQHF. As DNA, the CDR3 is TGTGCCAGCAGCCAAGTTACAGAGAATCAGCCCCAGCATTTT.

The chain combines TRBV2 with TRBJ2-5; the match to TRBD1 covers 11 bases. Germline CDR1 SNHLY, CDR2 FYNNEI. Germline trimming cut 5 bases from V and 2 bases from J; bases unmatched to any gene: 4. There are 15 residues in the CDR3. CDR3 bases: TGTGCCAGCAGTAGGGACAGGGGGGATCAAGAGACCCAGTACTTC. Its translation is CASSRDRGDQETQYF.

This clone has more than one count but fewer than ten. V and J are TRBV6-2 or TRBV6-3 and TRBJ1-5; 7 bases line up with TRBD1. The J segment lost 7 bases and the V segment lost 5 bases, leaving 5 bases of the junction unmatched. The germline CDR1 and CDR2 sequences are MNHEY and SVGEGT. CDR3 size: 13 residues. CDR3 nucleotide sequence: TGTGCCAGCAGTGAGACAGGGAAACAGCCCCAGCATTTT. Translation gives CASSETGKQPQHF.

J is TRBJ2-4 and V is TRBV5-4; TRBD1 aligns across 8 bases. The germline V gene encodes CDR1 SGHNT and CDR2 YYREEE (reference sequence). This CDR3 is built from 14 residues. Unmatched junction bases numbered 3, after V lost 1 base and J lost 6 bases. The CDR3 region has the DNA TGTGCCAGCAGCTTGAAACAGGGGGGAAACATTCAGTACTTC. It encodes CASSLKQGGNIQYF.

This clone was seen only once. The rearrangement links TRBV5-6 to TRBJ2-3; 7 bases align to TRBD2. Germline V CDR1 and CDR2: SGHDT, YYEEEE. J was trimmed by 3 bases and V by 0 bases; bases with no gene match: 7. The CDR3 covers 16 residues. This CDR3 reads CASSLVSGLRTDTQYF. For the CDR3, the DNA is TGTGCCAGCAGCTTGGTTTCGGGACTACGTACAGATACGCAGTATTTT.

The chain employs TRBV7-2 and TRBJ2-7; TRBD1 might be the D (5 bases). Trimming took off 5 bases at V and 3 bases at J, with 14 bases between the two ends. Germline CDR1 SGHTA, CDR2 FQGNSA. This CDR3 contains 14 residues. The CDR3 protein is CASSVGPDSYEQYF. In nucleotides, the CDR3 is TGTGCCAGCAGCGTCGGGCCCGACAGCTACGAGCAGTACTTC. The whole variable domain, filled in from reference TRBV7-2 and TRBJ2-7, reads GAGVSQSPSNKVTEKGKDVELRCDPISGHTALYWYRQSLGQGLEFLIYFQGNSAPDKSGLPSDRFSAERTGGSVSTLTIQRTQQEDSAVYLCASSVGPDSYEQYFGPGTRLTVT.

The chain couples TRBV19 to TRBJ1-2; TRBD1 agrees at 9 bases. From germline, CDR1 is LNHDA and CDR2 SQIVND (reference sequence). V dropped 7 bases and J dropped 8; count of bases not matched to a gene: 11. The CDR3 extends over 14 amino acids. CDR3 sequence: CASTKEGTGPGYTF. DNA of the CDR3: TGTGCCAGTACCAAGGAGGGGACAGGGCCCGGCTACACCTTC. Variable domain in full (rest from reference TRBV19 and TRBJ1-2): DGGITQSPKYLFRKEGQNVTLSCEQNLNHDAMYWYRQDPGQGLRLIYYSQIVNDFQKGDIAEGYSVSREKKESFPLTVTSAQKNPTAFYLCASTKEGTGPGYTFGSGTRLTVV.

V usage is TRBV7-3 and J usage is TRBJ2-3; D ambiguous. V lost 4 bases, J lost 4 bases, and 9 bases lay in between. The germline CDR1 and CDR2 sequences are SGHTA and FQGTGA. The CDR3 length is 13 residues. The CDR3 reads CASSSSQADTQYF. In DNA form, the CDR3 reads TGTGCCAGCAGCTCCAGCCAGGCAGATACGCAGTATTTT.

The V call is TRBV3-1 (or the pseudogene TRBV3-2), the J call TRBJ2-1; TRBD2 is a possible D gene (5 bases). V was trimmed by 1 base and J by 9 bases, leaving 10 bases between them. The CDR3 is 13 residues long. Germline V CDR1 and CDR2: LGHDT, YNNKEL (reference sequence). For the CDR3, the DNA is TGTGCCAGCAGCCAAGTAGGAGAGGGTGAGCAGTTCTTC. Its protein is CASSQVGEGEQFF.

The chain has TRBV1 and TRBJ2-5; the table assigns TRBD1, which was not confirmed against the DNA. TRBV1 is a known pseudogene. The CDR3 runs 14 residues. CDR3 sequence (DNA): TGCACCAGCAGCCAAGATGGGGCCTGCGAGACCCAGTACTTC. It is translated as CTSSQDGACETQYF.

The chain combines TRBV7-2 with TRBJ2-3, with 10 bases fitting TRBD2. The CDR3 has 17 amino acids. CDR1 SGHTA and CDR2 FQGNSA come from the germline V gene. V shed 6 bases, J shed 3 bases, and the junction held 12 bases outside the gene matches. The DNA for the CDR3 is TGTGCCAGCAGGCGCGAGCGGGGGGGCCGTGGGACAGATACGCAGTATTTT. Its translation is CASRRERGGRGTDTQYF.

V gene TRBV5-1 combines with J gene TRBJ1-2, with D possibly matching TRBD1 (6 bases). Germline lookup yields CDR1 SGHRS and CDR2 YFSETQ. With 7 bases removed from V and 8 bases from J, the gap between germline ends came to 18 bases. The CDR3 length is 13 residues. The CDR3 nucleotides are TGCGCCAGCTCATATCGGACGGGGGGCGGCTACACCTTC. Translating gives CASSYRTGGGYTF. Looking up the rest from reference TRBV5-1 and TRBJ1-2 gives the full variable domain: KAGVTQTPRYLIKTRGQQVTLSCSPISGHRSVSWYQQTPGQGLQFLFEYFSETQRNKGNFPGRFSGRQFSNSRSEMNVSTLELGDSALYLCASSYRTGGGYTFGSGTRLTVV.

The chain combines TRBV19 with TRBJ1-6; 8 positions match TRBD1. Per germline, CDR1 LNHDA and CDR2 SQIVND (reference sequence). CDR3 size: 17 residues. V lost 3 bases and J lost 8; bases outside the gene matches: 12. In nucleotides, the CDR3 is TGTGCCAGTAGTATTGGTCGGACAGGGAGTTTTCATTCACCCCTCCACTTT. Translation: CASSIGRTGSFHSPLHF.